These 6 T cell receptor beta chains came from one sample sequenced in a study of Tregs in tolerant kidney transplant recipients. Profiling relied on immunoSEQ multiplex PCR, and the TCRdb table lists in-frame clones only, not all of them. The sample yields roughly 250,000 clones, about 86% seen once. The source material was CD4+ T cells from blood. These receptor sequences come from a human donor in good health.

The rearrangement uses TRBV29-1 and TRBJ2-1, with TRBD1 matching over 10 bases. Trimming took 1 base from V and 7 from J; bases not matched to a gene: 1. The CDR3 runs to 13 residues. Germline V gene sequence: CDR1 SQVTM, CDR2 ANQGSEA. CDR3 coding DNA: TGCAGCGTTGAAGGGACAGGGGGGAATGAGCAGTTCTTC. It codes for CSVEGTGGNEQFF.

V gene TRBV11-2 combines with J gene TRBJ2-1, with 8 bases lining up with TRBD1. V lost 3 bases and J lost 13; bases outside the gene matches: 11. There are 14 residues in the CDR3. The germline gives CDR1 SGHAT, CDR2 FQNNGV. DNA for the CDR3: TGTGCCAGCAGCTTCATGGACAGGGCGAGCCAACAGTTCTTC. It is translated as CASSFMDRASQQFF.

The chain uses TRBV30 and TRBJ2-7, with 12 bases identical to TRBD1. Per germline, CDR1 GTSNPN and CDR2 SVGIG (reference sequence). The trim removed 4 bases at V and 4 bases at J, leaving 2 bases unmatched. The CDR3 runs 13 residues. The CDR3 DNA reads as TGTGCCTGGACGGGACAGGGGGCGTACGAGCAGTACTTC. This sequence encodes CAWTGQGAYEQYF.

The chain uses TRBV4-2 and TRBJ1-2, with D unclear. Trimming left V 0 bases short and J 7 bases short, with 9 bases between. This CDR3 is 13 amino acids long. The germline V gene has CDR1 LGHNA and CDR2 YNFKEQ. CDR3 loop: CASSQDPGSGYTF. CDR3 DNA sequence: TGTGCCAGCAGCCAAGATCCGGGATCTGGCTACACCTTC.

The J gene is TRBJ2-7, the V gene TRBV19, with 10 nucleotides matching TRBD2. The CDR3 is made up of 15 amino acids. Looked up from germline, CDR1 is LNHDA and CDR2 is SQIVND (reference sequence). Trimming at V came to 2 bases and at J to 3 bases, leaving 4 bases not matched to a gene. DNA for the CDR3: TGTGCCAGTAGTATAACTAGCGGGACCATCTACGAGCAGTACTTC. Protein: CASSITSGTIYEQYF.

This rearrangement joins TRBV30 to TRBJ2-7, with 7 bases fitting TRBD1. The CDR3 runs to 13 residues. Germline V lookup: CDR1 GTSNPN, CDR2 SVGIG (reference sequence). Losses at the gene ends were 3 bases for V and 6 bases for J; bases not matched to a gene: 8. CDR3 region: CAWSTDRVFEQYF. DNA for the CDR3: TGTGCCTGGAGCACCGACAGGGTTTTCGAGCAGTACTTC.